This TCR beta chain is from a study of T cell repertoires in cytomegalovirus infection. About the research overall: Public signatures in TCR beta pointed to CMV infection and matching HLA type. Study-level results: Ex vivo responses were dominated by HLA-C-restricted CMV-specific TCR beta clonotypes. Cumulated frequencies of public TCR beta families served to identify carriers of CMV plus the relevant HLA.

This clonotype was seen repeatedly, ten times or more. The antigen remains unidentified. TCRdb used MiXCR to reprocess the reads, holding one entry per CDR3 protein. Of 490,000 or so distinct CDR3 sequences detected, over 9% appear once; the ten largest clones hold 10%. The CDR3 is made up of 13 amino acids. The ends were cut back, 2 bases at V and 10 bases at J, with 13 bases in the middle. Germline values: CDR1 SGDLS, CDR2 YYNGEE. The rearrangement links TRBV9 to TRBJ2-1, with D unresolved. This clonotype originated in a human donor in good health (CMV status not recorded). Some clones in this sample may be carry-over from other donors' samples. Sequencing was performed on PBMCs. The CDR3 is CASSVRPTSEQFF. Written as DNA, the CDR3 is TGTGCCAGCAGCGTGCGGCCAACCAGCGAGCAGTTCTTC. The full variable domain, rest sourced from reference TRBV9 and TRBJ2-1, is DSGVTQTPKHLITATGQRVTLRCSPRSGDLSVYWYQQSLDQGLQFLIQYYNGEERAKGNILERFSAQQFPDLHSELNLSSLELGDSALYFCASSVRPTSEQFFGPGTRLTVL.